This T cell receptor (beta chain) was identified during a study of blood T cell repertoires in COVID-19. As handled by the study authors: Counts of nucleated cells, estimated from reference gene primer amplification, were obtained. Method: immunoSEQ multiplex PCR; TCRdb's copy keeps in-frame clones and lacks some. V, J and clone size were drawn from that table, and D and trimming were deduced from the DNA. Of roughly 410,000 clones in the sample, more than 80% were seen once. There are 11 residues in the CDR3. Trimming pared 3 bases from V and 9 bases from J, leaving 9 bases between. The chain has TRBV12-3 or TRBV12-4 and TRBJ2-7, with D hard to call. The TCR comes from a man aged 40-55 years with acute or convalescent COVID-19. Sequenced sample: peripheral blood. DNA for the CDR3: TGTGCCAGCAGTTTGGCGTCAGGGCAGTACTTC. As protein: CASSLASGQYF.